These 2 T cell receptor beta chains were all obtained from the same sample, sequenced in a study of blood T cell repertoires in COVID-19. Produced via immunoSEQ multiplex PCR; TCRdb's table is partial and in-frame only. The data show approximately 110,000 clones, approximately 80% seen once. The source material was peripheral blood. The receptors originated from a woman of 80 years or more with active or convalescent COVID-19.

The rearrangement links TRBV19 to TRBJ2-7; D remains ambiguous. The CDR3 spans 14 residues. Trimming left V 2 bases short and J 2 bases short, with 10 bases between. From germline, CDR1 is LNHDA and CDR2 SQIVND (reference sequence). CDR3 protein: CASSIHYSPYEQYF. The CDR3 DNA reads as TGTGCCAGTAGTATACATTACAGCCCCTACGAGCAGTACTTC.

This chain joins TRBV6-5 and TRBJ2-5; perhaps TRBD1 as D (5 bases). Germline V gene data show CDR1 as MNHEY and CDR2 as SVGAGI. This CDR3 is built from 13 residues. The V end was cut by 7 bases, the J end by 4 bases, with 13 bases between. The CDR3 DNA follows: TGTGCCAGCATTCGACAGACCCTAGAGACCCAGTACTTC. Amino acids: CASIRQTLETQYF.